The entry below describes one T cell receptor beta chain. CDR3 length equals 17 residues. Germline lookup yields CDR1 SGHRS and CDR2 YFSETQ. The V segment lost 5 bases and the J segment 4 bases; nucleotides outside the gene matches: 13. The data were taken from a study of blood T cell repertoires in COVID-19. Looking at the study overall: Acute-phase and convalescent COVID-19 samples originated in the United States, Italy and Spain.

Under the authors' procedure: Estimation of nucleated cell counts was performed using reference gene primer amplification. Using immunoSEQ multiplex PCR, the repertoire was profiled, and TCRdb retains in-frame clones only, with some absent. V, J and clone size were drawn from that table, and D and trimming were deduced from the DNA. This sample yields roughly 330,000 clones, of which about 90% are seen a single time; 5% to 7.5% belongs to the top ten. The rearrangement links TRBV5-1 to TRBJ2-5, with 11 nucleotides matching TRBD2. The source of this sequence is a man in his late teens or twenties who had recovered from COVID-19. Material for sequencing was peripheral blood. In DNA, the CDR3 is TGCGCCAGCAGACTGGAGGGGCTAGCGGGGGGTTCAGAGACCCAGTACTTC. Translating gives CASRLEGLAGGSETQYF.